The 28 T cell receptor beta chains listed next were all sequenced from one sample in a study of early T cells in non-severe SARS-CoV-2 infection. One entry per CDR3 protein results from TCRdb running MiXCR on the 5' RACE reads. The top ten hold over 11% of the sample, which has about 73,000 distinct CDR3 sequences, approximately 15% seen once. The sample was whole blood. The receptor set was obtained from an adult who was a healthcare worker with PCR-confirmed SARS-CoV-2 infection or an uninfected control (not recorded which).

There are many counts of this clonotype. The V gene is TRBV29-1, the J gene TRBJ1-1; no firm D call. The V gene lost 1 base and the J gene lost 2 bases, with 8 bases spanning the gap. This CDR3 contains 13 residues. The germline gives CDR1 SQVTM, CDR2 ANQGSEA. The DNA of the CDR3 is TGCAGCGTTGAAGTTGGCGTAAACACTGAAGCTTTCTTT. Its translation: CSVEVGVNTEAFF.

This clonotype came up many times. The V and J genes are TRBV29-1 and TRBJ2-3; TRBD1 matches 7 bases. This CDR3 comprises 13 residues. Trimming took 0 bases from V and 4 from J; bases not matched to a gene: 1. From germline, CDR1 is SQVTM and CDR2 ANQGSEA. Here the CDR3 DNA reads TGCAGCGTTGAAGAAGGGGGCGCAGATACGCAGTATTTT. Translation: CSVEEGGADTQYF.

The rearrangement joins TRBV6-6 to TRBJ1-1; 7 nucleotides align to TRBD1. Germline V gene data show CDR1 as MNHNY and CDR2 as SVGAGI (reference sequence). V was clipped by 4 bases and J by 10 bases; unmatched bases: 12. There are 14 residues in the CDR3. Here the CDR3 DNA reads TGTGCCAGCAGTTCTACCGGGACAGCTAGCGCAGCTTTCTTT. Translating gives CASSSTGTASAAFF.

The chain links TRBV27 to TRBJ2-7; TRBD1 might be the D (6 bases). CDR1 MNHEY and CDR2 SMNVEV come from the germline V gene (reference sequence). Trimming pared 6 bases from V and 3 bases from J, leaving 12 bases between. CDR3 length: 13 amino acids. The CDR3 loop reads CASRTGIRYEQYF. CDR3 nucleotide sequence: TGTGCCAGCAGAACAGGGATACGCTACGAGCAGTACTTC.

This clonotype was seen only a few times. The chain links TRBV7-2 to TRBJ1-2, with D possibly TRBD1 on 6 matching bases. The germline V and J ends were trimmed by 5 bases and 2 bases, with 18 bases remaining between them. The CDR3 is 16 residues long. CDR1 is SGHTA and CDR2 is FQGNSA in the germline V gene. CDR3 protein: CASSKLPGHLNYGYTF. CDR3 nucleotides: TGTGCCAGCAGCAAATTACCGGGACATCTGAACTATGGCTACACCTTC.

This clonotype showed up just a few times. This chain joins TRBV6-6 and TRBJ1-4; TRBD1 is a possible D gene (6 bases). The CDR3 has 17 residues. V was cut by 2 bases and J by 0 bases, with 13 bases left in between. CDR1 and CDR2 (germline): MNHNY, SVGAGI (reference sequence). The CDR3 coding sequence is TGTGCCAGCAGTTACGGGGGGGCAGGGCCAACTAATGAAAAACTGTTTTTT. Translating gives CASSYGGAGPTNEKLFF.

This clonotype was seen a few times. V gene TRBV18 combines with J gene TRBJ1-4, with D unclear. The length of the CDR3 is 13 residues. CDR1 KGHSH and CDR2 LQKENI come from the germline V gene. The ends were cut back, 2 bases at V and 6 bases at J, with 7 bases in the middle. CDR3 region: CASSPGSDEKLFF. CDR3 nucleotides: TGTGCCAGCTCACCAGGGAGCGATGAAAAACTGTTTTTT.

This clonotype was found a few times. The chain combines TRBV10-2 with TRBJ2-2, with D unresolved. CDR3 length equals 12 residues. Germline CDR1 WSHSY, CDR2 SAAADI. The V end lost 4 bases, the J end lost 6 bases, and 6 bases lay between the germline ends. CDR3: CASSAGPGELFF. The CDR3 region has the DNA TGCGCCAGCAGTGCGGGCCCCGGGGAGCTGTTTTTT.

Ten or more counts support this clonotype. The chain employs TRBV12-3 or TRBV12-4 and TRBJ2-1, with D possibly matching TRBD1 (6 bases). Trimming cost V 10 bases and J 0 bases, with 19 bases left between them. This CDR3 spans 16 amino acids. The CDR3 spells CATQAGAYSSYNEQFF. The CDR3 nucleotides are TGTGCCACCCAGGCAGGGGCCTACAGCTCCTACAATGAGCAGTTCTTC.

A few counts support this clonotype. The chain recombines TRBV20-1 with TRBJ1-1, with 7 bases matching TRBD1. This CDR3 has 15 residues. Germline loops: CDR1 DFQATT, CDR2 SNEGSKA (reference sequence). J was trimmed by 7 bases and V by 5 bases; bases with no gene match: 16. Here the CDR3 DNA reads TGCAGTGCTCCCCCCCCGGGACAGTCTTATATTGAAGCTTTCTTT. This translates into CSAPPPGQSYIEAFF.

This clonotype was recorded a few times. This rearrangement joins TRBV4-1 to TRBJ2-3; D remains unclear. The CDR3 consists of 15 residues. V lost 0 bases and J lost 6, with 13 bases in between. CDR1 and CDR2 (germline): MGHRA, YSYEKL. CDR3 sequence reads: CASSQEGLEADTQYF. CDR3 in DNA: TGCGCCAGCAGCCAAGAAGGCCTCGAGGCCGATACGCAGTATTTT.

This clonotype was detected many times. The chain uses TRBV12-5 and TRBJ2-5; the match to TRBD1 covers 7 bases. Trimming at V came to 0 bases and at J to 3 bases, leaving 10 bases not matched to a gene. CDR3 length: 17 amino acids. CDR1 is LGHNT, CDR2 FRNRAP, per germline. The CDR3 DNA reads as TGTGCTAGTGGTTTGGTAGGGGGCAGAAGTCTTGAAGAGACCCAGTACTTC. It codes for CASGLVGGRSLEETQYF.

This clonotype was counted many times. The chain is built from TRBV7-2 and TRBJ1-3, with a tentative D call TRBD1 (5 bases). Germline assignment: CDR1 SGHTA and CDR2 FQGNSA. V was shortened by 1 base and J by 0 bases, with 10 bases between the two germline ends. The CDR3 has 16 residues. CDR3 bases: TGTGCCAGCAGCTTAGACAGAGGGGTCTCTGGAAACACCATATATTTT. Protein sequence: CASSLDRGVSGNTIYF. The full variable domain, rest sourced from reference TRBV7-2 and TRBJ1-3, is GAGVSQSPSNKVTEKGKDVELRCDPISGHTALYWYRQSLGQGLEFLIYFQGNSAPDKSGLPSDRFSAERTGGSVSTLTIQRTQQEDSAVYLCASSLDRGVSGNTIYFGEGSWLTVV.

This clonotype was seen ten or more times. The rearrangement joins TRBV19 to TRBJ2-7; D not resolved. The CDR3 totals 13 residues. Germline CDR1 is LNHDA and CDR2 is SQIVND (reference sequence). V was trimmed by 4 bases and J by 2 bases, leaving 9 bases between them. CDR3 residues: CASSKTAPYEQYF. The CDR3 DNA reads as TGTGCCAGTAGTAAGACGGCCCCCTACGAGCAGTACTTC.

V usage is TRBV11-1 and J usage is TRBJ1-1, with D hard to call. The V and J ends lost 1 base and 0 bases respectively, with 3 bases between them. Germline CDR1 reads SGHAT; CDR2 reads FQDESV (reference sequence). This CDR3 region has 13 residues. The CDR3 DNA is TGTGCCAGCAGCTTAGGGGTGAACACTGAAGCTTTCTTT. This translates into CASSLGVNTEAFF.

The rearrangement joins TRBV7-3 to TRBJ2-2, with 14 nucleotides matching TRBD2. Trimming removed 10 bases from V and 4 bases from J; junction bases left unmatched: 2. The germline CDR1 and CDR2 sequences are SGHTA and FQGTGA. This CDR3 contains 14 residues. The CDR3 DNA follows: TGTGCCACAGGGACTAGCGGGGGCACCGGGGAGCTGTTTTTT. Translation gives CATGTSGGTGELFF.

This clonotype has ten or more counts. The chain is built from TRBV18 and TRBJ1-3, with a tentative D call TRBD1 (6 bases). CDR1 and CDR2 from the germline V gene are KGHSH and LQKENI. The V end lost 3 bases, the J end lost 7 bases, and 13 bases lay between the germline ends. The length of the CDR3 is 14 residues. This CDR3 is CASSPSGGTNTIYF. In DNA, the CDR3 is TGTGCCAGCTCACCGTCTGGGGGCACGAACACCATATATTTT.

A few counts support this clonotype. The rearrangement links TRBV7-2 to TRBJ2-1; D not certain. V dropped 2 bases and J dropped 2 bases, with 10 bases sitting between them. Germline CDR1 SGHTA, CDR2 FQGNSA. This CDR3 is 15 amino acids long. The CDR3 coding sequence is TGTGCCAGCAGCTTAACACTGACTGCCTACAATGAGCAGTTCTTC. The encoded protein is CASSLTLTAYNEQFF.

This clonotype was seen at least ten times. The rearrangement joins TRBV6-1 to TRBJ2-1; 8 bases are shared with TRBD2. CDR1 and CDR2 from the germline V gene are MNHNS and SASEGT. The CDR3 covers 16 residues. The V segment lost 2 bases and the J segment 3 bases; nucleotides outside the gene matches: 6. The CDR3 sequence: CASSERSGGHYNEQFF. The CDR3 nucleotides read TGTGCCAGCAGTGAAAGGAGCGGGGGCCACTACAATGAGCAGTTCTTC.

The gene calls are TRBV5-6 and TRBJ2-7; a possible D gene is TRBD2 (6 bases). The CDR3 length is 13 residues. Trimming left V 1 base short and J 5 bases short, with 10 bases between. Germline values: CDR1 SGHDT, CDR2 YYEEEE. The CDR3 DNA is TGTGCCAGCAGCTTGTCGGGGGTCCACGAGCAGTACTTC. It is translated as CASSLSGVHEQYF.

This clonotype has just a few counts. The chain has TRBV5-6 and TRBJ2-1, with D perhaps matching TRBD1 or TRBD2 (5 bases each). The germline V and J ends were trimmed by 0 bases and 5 bases, with 15 bases remaining between them. Germline V gene lookup returns CDR1 SGHDT and CDR2 YYEEEE. The CDR3 has 16 amino acids. The DNA for the CDR3 is TGTGCCAGCAGCTTGGATAAGGGACCGGGGAACAATGAGCAGTTCTTC. As protein: CASSLDKGPGNNEQFF.

In this sample, this clonotype turned up many times. The chain combines TRBV29-1 with TRBJ2-7; D gene unclear. V dropped 5 bases and J dropped 7 bases, with 12 bases sitting between them. Germline loops: CDR1 SQVTM, CDR2 ANQGSEA. This CDR3 comprises 11 residues. As DNA, the CDR3 is TGCAGCGTTAGCGAGTTGGGGGAGCAGTACTTC. Amino acid sequence: CSVSELGEQYF.

This clonotype occurred many times. The chain combines TRBV2 with TRBJ2-7; TRBD2 aligns across 9 bases. The ends lost 2 bases at V and 5 bases at J; junction bases unmatched: 13. This CDR3 comprises 17 residues. The germline V gene encodes CDR1 SNHLY and CDR2 FYNNEI. CDR3 sequence reads: CASSERSRLAGLNEQYF. The DNA of the CDR3 is TGTGCCAGCAGTGAAAGGAGTCGGCTAGCGGGGTTAAACGAGCAGTACTTC.

The chain couples TRBV21-1 to TRBJ2-7. TRBV21-1 is marked as a pseudogene. CDR3 size: 11 residues. Here the CDR3 DNA reads TGTGCCAGCAGCAAGGCCTACGAGCAGTACTTC. This encodes CASSKAYEQYF.

This clonotype was seen ten or more times. CDR3 loop: CAISEASVQYF. The CDR3 coding sequence is TGTGCCATCAGTGAGGCCTCGGTGCAGTACTTC. This chain joins TRBV10-3 and TRBJ2-7; D unclear. The germline V gene encodes CDR1 ENHRY and CDR2 SYGVKD. This CDR3 comprises 11 residues. V lost 2 bases, J lost 9 bases, and 8 bases lay in between.

The chain is built from TRBV11-1 and TRBJ2-7; a possible D gene is TRBD1 (6 bases). V lost 6 bases and J 1 base, leaving 13 bases between the germline ends. This CDR3 contains 14 residues. Germline lookup yields CDR1 SGHAT and CDR2 FQDESV (reference sequence). The CDR3 bases are TGTGCCAGCAGGGATACACAGGGATCCTACGAGCAGTACTTC. Residues: CASRDTQGSYEQYF.

The CDR3 DNA follows: TGTGCCAGCTCACCACCGCGGACAGGGCGGAGGTACACTGAAGCTTTCTTT. Its translation: CASSPPRTGRRYTEAFF. The chain links TRBV18 to TRBJ1-1; 8 positions match TRBD1. With 0 bases clipped from V and 3 bases from J, the junction kept 9 bases outside the gene matches. Germline CDR1 and CDR2: KGHSH and LQKENI. This CDR3 contains 17 residues.

This clonotype has a count of ten or more. The chain has TRBV20-1 and TRBJ1-1; D is perhaps TRBD1 (6 bases). CDR1 and CDR2 from the germline V gene are DFQATT and SNEGSKA (reference sequence). This CDR3 comprises 13 residues. Trimming cost V 6 bases and J 0 bases, with 11 bases left between them. The CDR3 loop reads CSAPRDMNTEAFF. The CDR3 nucleotides are TGCAGTGCGCCGAGGGACATGAACACTGAAGCTTTCTTT.